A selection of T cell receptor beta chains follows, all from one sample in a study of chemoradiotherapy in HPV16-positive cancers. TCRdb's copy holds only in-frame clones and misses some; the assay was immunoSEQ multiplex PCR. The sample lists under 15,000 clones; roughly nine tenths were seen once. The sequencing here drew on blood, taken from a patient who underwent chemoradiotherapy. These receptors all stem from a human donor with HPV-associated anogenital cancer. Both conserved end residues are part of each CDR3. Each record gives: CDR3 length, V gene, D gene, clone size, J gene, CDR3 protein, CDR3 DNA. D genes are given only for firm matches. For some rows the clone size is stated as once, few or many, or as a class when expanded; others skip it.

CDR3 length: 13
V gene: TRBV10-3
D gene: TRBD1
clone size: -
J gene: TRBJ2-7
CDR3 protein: CAISVGTGYEQYF
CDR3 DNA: TGTGCCATCAGTGTCGGGACAGGATACGAGCAGTACTTC

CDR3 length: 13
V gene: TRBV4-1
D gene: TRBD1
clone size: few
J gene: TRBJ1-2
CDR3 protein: CASSWGTVPGYTF
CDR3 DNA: TGCGCCAGCAGCTGGGGGACAGTGCCGGGCTACACCTTC

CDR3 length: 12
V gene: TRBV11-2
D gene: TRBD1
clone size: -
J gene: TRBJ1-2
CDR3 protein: CASSFHRGGYTF
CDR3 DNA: TGTGCCAGCAGCTTCCACAGGGGCGGCTACACCTTC

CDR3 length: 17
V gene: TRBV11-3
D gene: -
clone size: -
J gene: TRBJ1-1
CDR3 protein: CASSLDYPRQGNTEAFF
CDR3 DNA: TGTGCCAGCAGCTTAGATTATCCGAGGCAGGGGAACACTGAAGCTTTCTTT

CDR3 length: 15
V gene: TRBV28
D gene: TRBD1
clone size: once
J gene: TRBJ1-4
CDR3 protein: CASSSRQGSNEKLFF
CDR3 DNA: TGTGCCAGCAGTTCCAGACAGGGAAGTAATGAAAAACTGTTTTTT

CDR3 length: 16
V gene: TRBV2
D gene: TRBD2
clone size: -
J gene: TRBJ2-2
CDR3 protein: CASGREGQTNTGELFF
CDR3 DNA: TGTGCCAGCGGGCGGGAGGGCCAGACGAACACCGGGGAGCTGTTTTTT

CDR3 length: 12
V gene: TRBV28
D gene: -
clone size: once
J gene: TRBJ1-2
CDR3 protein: CASSRQVMRYTF
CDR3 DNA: TGTGCCAGCAGTAGACAGGTGATGCGCTACACCTTC

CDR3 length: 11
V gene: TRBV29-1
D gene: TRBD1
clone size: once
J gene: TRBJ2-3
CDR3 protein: CSVEFRGPQYF
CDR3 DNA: TGCAGCGTTGAATTCAGGGGGCCGCAGTATTTT

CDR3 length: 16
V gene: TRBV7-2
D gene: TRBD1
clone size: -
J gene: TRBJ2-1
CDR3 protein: CASSLAGTGLYNEQFF
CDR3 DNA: TGTGCCAGCAGCTTAGCCGGGACAGGGCTCTACAATGAGCAGTTCTTC

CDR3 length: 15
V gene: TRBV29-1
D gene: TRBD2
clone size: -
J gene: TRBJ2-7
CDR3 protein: CSVGGGSTSSYEQYF
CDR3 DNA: TGCAGCGTTGGCGGGGGGTCAACCAGCTCCTACGAGCAGTACTTC

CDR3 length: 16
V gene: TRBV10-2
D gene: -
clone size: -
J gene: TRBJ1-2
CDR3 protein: CASSDSWGNRDYGYTF
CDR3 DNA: TGCGCCAGCAGTGATAGTTGGGGGAATCGCGACTATGGCTACACCTTC

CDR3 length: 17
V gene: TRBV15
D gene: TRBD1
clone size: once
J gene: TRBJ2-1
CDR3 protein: CATSSRTGTGVLDEQFF
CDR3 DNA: TGTGCCACCAGCAGCCGAACCGGGACAGGGGTTTTGGATGAGCAGTTCTTC

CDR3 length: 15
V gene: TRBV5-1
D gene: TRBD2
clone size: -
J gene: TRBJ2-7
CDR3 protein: CASSLVVAGDYEQYF
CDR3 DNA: TGCGCCAGCAGCTTGGTGGTAGCGGGGGACTACGAGCAGTACTTC

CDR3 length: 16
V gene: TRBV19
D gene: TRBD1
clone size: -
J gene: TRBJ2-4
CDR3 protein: CASSKGTGPTKNIQYF
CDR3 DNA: TGTGCCAGTAGTAAGGGGACAGGCCCCACCAAAAACATTCAGTACTTC

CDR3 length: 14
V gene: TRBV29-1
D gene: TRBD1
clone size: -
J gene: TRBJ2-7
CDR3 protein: CSVGGRQGAREQYF
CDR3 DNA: TGCAGCGTTGGGGGAAGACAGGGGGCGCGTGAGCAGTACTTC

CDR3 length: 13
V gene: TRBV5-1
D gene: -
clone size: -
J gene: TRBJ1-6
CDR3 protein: CASSADRDSPLHF
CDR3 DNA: TGCGCCAGCAGCGCGGACCGGGATTCACCCCTCCACTTT

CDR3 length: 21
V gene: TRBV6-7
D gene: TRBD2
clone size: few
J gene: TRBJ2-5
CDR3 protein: CASSYSIGWTSAHHPQETQYF
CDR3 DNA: TGTGCCAGCAGTTACTCGATAGGGTGGACTAGCGCCCACCACCCCCAAGAGACCCAGTACTTC

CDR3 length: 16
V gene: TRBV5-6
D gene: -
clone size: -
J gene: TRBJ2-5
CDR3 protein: CASSLEGRGGQETQYF
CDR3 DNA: TGTGCCAGCAGCTTGGAGGGGCGAGGGGGCCAAGAGACCCAGTACTTC

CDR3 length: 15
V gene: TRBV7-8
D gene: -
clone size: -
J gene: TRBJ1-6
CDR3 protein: CASSLAAGGNSPLHF
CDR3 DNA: TGTGCCAGCAGCTTAGCAGCCGGGGGGAATTCACCCCTCCACTTT

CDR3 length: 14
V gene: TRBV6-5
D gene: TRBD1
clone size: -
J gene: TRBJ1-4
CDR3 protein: CASSAGTDNEKLFF
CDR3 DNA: TGTGCCAGCAGTGCTGGGACAGACAATGAAAAACTGTTTTTT

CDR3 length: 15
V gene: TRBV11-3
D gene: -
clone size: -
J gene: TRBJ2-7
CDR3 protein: CASSLPQEASYEQYF
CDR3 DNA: TGTGCCAGCAGCTTACCCCAGGAGGCCTCCTACGAGCAGTACTTC

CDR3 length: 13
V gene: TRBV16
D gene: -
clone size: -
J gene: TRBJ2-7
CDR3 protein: CASSQDSSYEQYF
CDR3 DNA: TGTGCCAGCAGCCAGGACAGTTCCTACGAGCAGTACTTC